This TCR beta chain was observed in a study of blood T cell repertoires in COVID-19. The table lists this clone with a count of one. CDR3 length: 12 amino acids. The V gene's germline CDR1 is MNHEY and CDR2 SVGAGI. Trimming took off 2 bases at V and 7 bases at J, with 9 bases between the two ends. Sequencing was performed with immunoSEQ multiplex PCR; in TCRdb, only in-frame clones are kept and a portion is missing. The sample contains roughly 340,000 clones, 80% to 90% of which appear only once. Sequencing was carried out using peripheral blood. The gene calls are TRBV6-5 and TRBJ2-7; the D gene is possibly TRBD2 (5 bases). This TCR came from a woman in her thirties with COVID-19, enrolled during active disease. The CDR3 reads CASSYEGREQYF. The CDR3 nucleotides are TGTGCCAGCAGTTACGAGGGTCGGGAGCAGTACTTC.